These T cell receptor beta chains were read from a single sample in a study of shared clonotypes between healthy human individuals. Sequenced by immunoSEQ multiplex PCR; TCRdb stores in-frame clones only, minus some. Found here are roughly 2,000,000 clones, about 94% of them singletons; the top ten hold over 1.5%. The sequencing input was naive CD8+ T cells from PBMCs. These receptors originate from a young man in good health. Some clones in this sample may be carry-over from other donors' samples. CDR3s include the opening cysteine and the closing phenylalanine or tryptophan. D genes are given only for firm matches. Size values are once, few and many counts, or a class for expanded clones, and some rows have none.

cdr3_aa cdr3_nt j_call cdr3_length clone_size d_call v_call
CASLDEAPNTEAFF TGTGCCAGCTTGGACGAGGCACCGAACACTGAAGCTTTCTTT TRBJ1-1 14 once NA TRBV28
CASSLVNAGGLYF TGTGCCAGCAGTTTAGTAAACGCAGGGGGGCTGTACTTC TRBJ2-7 13 NA NA TRBV27
CASSLGPGRTLYEQYF TGTGCCAGCAGTTTGGGCCCCGGACGGACCCTCTACGAGCAGTACTTC TRBJ2-7 16 NA NA TRBV27
CASSQDRVSEQYF TGCGCCAGCAGCCAAGATCGGGTAAGCGAGCAGTACTTC TRBJ2-7 13 NA NA TRBV4-1
CASSSPGLASHEQYF TGTGCCAGCAGCTCGCCGGGACTAGCAAGCCACGAGCAGTACTTC TRBJ2-7 15 NA TRBD2 TRBV7-3
CASSRGNYEQYF TGTGCCAGCAGCCGAGGTAACTACGAGCAGTACTTC TRBJ2-7 12 NA NA TRBV7-9
CASRAGAQTGELFF TGTGCCAGCAGGGCGGGGGCGCAGACCGGGGAGCTGTTTTTT TRBJ2-2 14 NA NA TRBV13
CASRPLGGANNEQFF TGTGCCAGCAGGCCCCTGGGGGGGGCTAACAATGAGCAGTTCTTC TRBJ2-1 15 NA NA TRBV27
CASSRNPPGSGEQFF TGCGCCAGCAGCCGCAACCCTCCAGGGTCGGGAGAGCAGTTCTTC TRBJ2-1 15 NA NA TRBV4-1
CAISEWGGRGANYGYTF TGTGCCATCAGTGAGTGGGGGGGTCGCGGAGCTAACTATGGCTACACCTTC TRBJ1-2 17 NA NA TRBV10-3
CASSSGQGLHEQFF TGCGCCAGCAGTTCGGGACAGGGGTTACATGAGCAGTTCTTC TRBJ2-1 14 NA TRBD1 TRBV5-1
CASSLKPGQYSNQPQHF TGTGCCAGCAGTTTAAAGCCGGGACAGTATAGCAATCAGCCCCAGCATTTT TRBJ1-5 17 NA TRBD1 TRBV27
CASSDWRGRYTEAFF TGTGCCAGTAGTGATTGGAGGGGTAGGTACACTGAAGCTTTCTTT TRBJ1-1 15 NA NA TRBV19
CASSPTPLGGVTYNEQFF TGCGCCAGCAGTCCAACCCCACTCGGCGGGGTGACCTACAATGAGCAGTTCTTC TRBJ2-1 18 NA NA TRBV5-1
CASSQEIIQAHPNTGELFF TGCGCCAGCAGCCAAGAAATTATCCAGGCTCATCCGAACACCGGGGAGCTGTTTTTT TRBJ2-2 19 NA NA TRBV4-3
CASSAGGDYLNEQYF TGTGCCAGCAGCGCCGGGGGGGACTACCTAAACGAGCAGTACTTC TRBJ2-7 15 NA TRBD2 TRBV9
CASSPGREKLFF TGTGCCAGCAGCCCGGGAAGGGAAAAACTGTTTTTT TRBJ1-4 12 few NA TRBV9
CASSLGREPTDTQYF TGTGCCAGCAGCTTGGGCCGGGAGCCCACAGATACGCAGTATTTT TRBJ2-3 15 NA NA TRBV5-4
CASSYSFNEQFF TGTGCCAGCAGTTACTCCTTCAATGAGCAGTTCTTC TRBJ2-1 12 NA NA TRBV6-5
CASSLGKRTEPQHF TGTGCCAGCAGTTTAGGGAAGAGGACGGAGCCCCAGCATTTT TRBJ1-5 14 NA NA TRBV28
CASSPSVNSGNTIYF TGTGCCAGCAGCCCTAGCGTGAACTCTGGAAACACCATATATTTT TRBJ1-3 15 NA NA TRBV11-1
CASSYSVRNTEAFF TGTGCCAGCAGTTACTCGGTACGTAACACTGAAGCTTTCTTT TRBJ1-1 14 NA NA TRBV6-6
CASSPPGLAGGLFF TGTGCCAGCAGCCCGCCGGGACTAGCGGGAGGGCTATTCTTC TRBJ2-1 14 NA TRBD2 TRBV11-2
CASSLGQGALTGELFF TGTGCCAGCAGCTTGGGGCAGGGGGCTCTCACCGGGGAGCTGTTTTTT TRBJ2-2 16 NA TRBD1 TRBV5-4
CASKKTGASSYNEQFF TGTGCCAGCAAGAAAACAGGGGCCAGCTCCTACAATGAGCAGTTCTTC TRBJ2-1 16 NA TRBD1 TRBV27
CASSLGTGKGEQYF TGTGCCAGCAGCTTAGGGACAGGGAAGGGCGAGCAGTACTTC TRBJ2-7 14 NA TRBD1 TRBV11-2
CASSGRTGTSYEQYF TGTGCCAGCAGTGGCAGGACAGGGACCAGCTACGAGCAGTACTTC TRBJ2-7 15 NA TRBD1 TRBV6-1
CASSTLQADQPQHF TGCGCCAGCAGTACTTTACAGGCGGATCAGCCCCAGCATTTT TRBJ1-5 14 NA NA TRBV23-1
CASSETPGNTGELFF TGCGCCAGCAGCGAAACCCCAGGGAACACCGGGGAGCTGTTTTTT TRBJ2-2 15 once NA TRBV5-1
CASSLLGGGYTF TGTGCCAGCAGCTTGCTAGGGGGCGGCTACACCTTC TRBJ1-2 12 NA TRBD1 TRBV5-6
CATIRGADYSNQPQHF TGTGCCACGATCCGAGGGGCGGACTATAGCAATCAGCCCCAGCATTTT TRBJ1-5 16 NA NA TRBV19
CASSPRTSGADTQYF TGTGCCAGCAGCCCTAGGACTAGCGGGGCAGATACGCAGTATTTT TRBJ2-3 15 NA TRBD2 TRBV4-2
CASSPRPRAPLYGYTF TGTGCCAGCAGCCCCCGACCCCGGGCCCCACTATATGGCTACACCTTC TRBJ1-2 16 NA NA TRBV21-1
CASSPFSVSGRNSYNEQFF TGTGCCAGCAGTCCGTTCAGCGTAAGCGGTAGGAATTCCTACAATGAGCAGTTCTTC TRBJ2-1 19 NA NA TRBV2
CASSLGRGIADTQYF TGTGCCAGCAGCTTAGGTCGCGGGATTGCAGATACGCAGTATTTT TRBJ2-3 15 once NA TRBV7-6
CSVRPRELSYEQYF TGCAGCGTTCGTCCCAGGGAGTTATCCTACGAGCAGTACTTC TRBJ2-7 14 NA NA TRBV29-1
CAIGEPDRDEQFF TGTGCCATCGGTGAACCCGATCGGGATGAGCAGTTCTTC TRBJ2-1 13 few NA TRBV10-3
CAISVGTASGEQYF TGTGCCATCAGTGTAGGGACGGCTTCGGGGGAGCAGTACTTC TRBJ2-7 14 NA NA TRBV10-3
CASSLWGGRDTGELFF TGTGCCAGCAGTTTATGGGGCGGGAGGGACACCGGGGAGCTGTTTTTT TRBJ2-2 16 NA TRBD2 TRBV28
CASSEAGEGWTDTQYF TGTGCCAGCAGTGAAGCAGGGGAGGGGTGGACAGATACGCAGTATTTT TRBJ2-3 16 NA TRBD2 TRBV2